This paragraph covers one T cell receptor beta chain sequence. No antigen is known for it. This sample is part of a study of T cells in Graves' hyperthyroidism and ophthalmopathy. Whole-study results and caveats: Separation of ophthalmopathy from stable hyperthyroidism was achieved by a 13 V-J model.

The V end was cut by 2 bases, the J end by 12 bases, with 10 bases between. The CDR3 sequence is 11 residues long. Germline CDR1 and CDR2: MNHNS and SASEGT. Uncontrolled infection, other autoimmune disease, pregnancy or lactation disqualified patients from enrolment. RNA transcripts were the template for amplifying TCR beta CDR3 regions. Using the HTBI primer set, a first-round RT-PCR was run on the TCR CDR3. TCRdb processed the multiplex PCR reads anew with MiXCR; each CDR3 protein has one entry. Found here are around 210,000 distinct CDR3 sequences, about 15% of them singletons; the top ten hold 53%.

The rearrangement links TRBV6-1 to TRBJ2-5; D gene ambiguous. This receptor was obtained from a woman in her 50s with Graves' hyperthyroidism. The sequenced sample consisted of blood. CDR3 sequence reads: CASSEWAVKYF. CDR3 bases: TGTGCCAGCAGTGAATGGGCAGTAAAGTACTTC.